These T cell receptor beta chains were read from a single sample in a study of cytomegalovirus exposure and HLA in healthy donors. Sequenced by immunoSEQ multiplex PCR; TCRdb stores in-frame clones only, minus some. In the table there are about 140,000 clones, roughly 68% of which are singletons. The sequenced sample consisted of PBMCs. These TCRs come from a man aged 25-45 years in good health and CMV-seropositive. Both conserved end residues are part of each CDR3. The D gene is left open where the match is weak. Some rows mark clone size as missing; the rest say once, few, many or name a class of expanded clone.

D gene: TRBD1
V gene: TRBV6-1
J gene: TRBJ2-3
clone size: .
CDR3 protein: CASSGPGTGRPDTQYF
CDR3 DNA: TGTGCCAGCAGTGGACCCGGGACAGGGAGGCCAGATACGCAGTATTTT

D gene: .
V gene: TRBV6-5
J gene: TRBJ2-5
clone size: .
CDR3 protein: CASDSGTQYF
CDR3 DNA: TGTGCCAGCGACTCGGGGACCCAGTACTTC

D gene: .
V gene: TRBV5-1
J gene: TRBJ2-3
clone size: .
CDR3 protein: CAIRTDTSTDTQYF
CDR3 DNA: TGCGCCATCAGGACTGATACTAGCACAGATACGCAGTATTTT

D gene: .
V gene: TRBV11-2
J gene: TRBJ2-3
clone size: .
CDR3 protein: CASRDTTTTQYF
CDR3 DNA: TGTGCCAGCAGAGATACTACAACTACGCAGTATTTT

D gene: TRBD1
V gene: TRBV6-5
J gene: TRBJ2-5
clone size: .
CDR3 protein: CASSGNRGYQETQYF
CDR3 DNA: TGTGCCAGCAGTGGAAACAGGGGGTACCAAGAGACCCAGTACTTC

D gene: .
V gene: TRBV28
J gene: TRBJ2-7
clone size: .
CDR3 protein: CASRRQDYEQYF
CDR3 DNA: TGTGCCAGCAGACGCCAGGACTACGAGCAGTACTTC

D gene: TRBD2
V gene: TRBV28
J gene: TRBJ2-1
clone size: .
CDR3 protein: CASGPGTSGYNEQFF
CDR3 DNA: TGTGCCAGCGGTCCCGGGACTAGCGGTTACAATGAGCAGTTCTTC

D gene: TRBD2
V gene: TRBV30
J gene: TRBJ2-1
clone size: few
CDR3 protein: CAWSLTSGAAVEFF
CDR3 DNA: TGTGCCTGGAGTCTAACTAGCGGGGCCGCTGTCGAGTTCTTC

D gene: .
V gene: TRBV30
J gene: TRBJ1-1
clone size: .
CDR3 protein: CAWRSQGAVVAFF
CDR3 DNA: TGTGCCTGGAGATCTCAAGGGGCCGTCGTAGCTTTCTTT

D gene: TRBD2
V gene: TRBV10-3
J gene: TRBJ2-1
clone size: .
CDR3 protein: CAISESNGLAGYNEQFF
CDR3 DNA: TGTGCCATCAGTGAGTCGAATGGACTAGCGGGTTACAATGAGCAGTTCTTC

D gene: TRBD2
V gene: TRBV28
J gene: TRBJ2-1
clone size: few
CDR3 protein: CASSLAGGELGYNEQFF
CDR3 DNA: TGTGCCAGCAGTCTAGCGGGGGGGGAGCTGGGCTACAATGAGCAGTTCTTC

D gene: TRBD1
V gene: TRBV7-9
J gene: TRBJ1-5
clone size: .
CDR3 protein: CASSSTGGQPQHF
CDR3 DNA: TGTGCCAGCAGCTCGACAGGGGGTCAGCCCCAGCATTTT

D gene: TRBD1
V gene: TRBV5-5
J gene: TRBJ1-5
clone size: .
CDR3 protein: CASSHRTGGSSSNQPQHF
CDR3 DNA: TGTGCCAGCAGTCACAGGACAGGGGGATCGAGTAGCAATCAGCCCCAGCATTTT

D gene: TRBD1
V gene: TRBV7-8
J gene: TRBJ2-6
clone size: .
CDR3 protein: CASSLPGQGARLGANVLTF
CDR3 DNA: TGTGCCAGCAGCTTACCCGGGCAGGGGGCGCGTCTTGGGGCCAACGTCCTGACTTTC

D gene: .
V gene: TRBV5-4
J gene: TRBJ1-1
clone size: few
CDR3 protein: CALGGRNTEAFF
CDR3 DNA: TGTGCCCTTGGCGGGAGGAACACTGAAGCTTTCTTT

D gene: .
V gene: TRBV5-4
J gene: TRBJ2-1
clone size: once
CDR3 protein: CASSSGLLRDEQFF
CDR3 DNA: TGTGCCAGCAGCTCGGGACTCCTTAGAGATGAGCAGTTCTTC

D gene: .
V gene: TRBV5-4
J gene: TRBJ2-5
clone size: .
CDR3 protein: CASSHGAAFQETQYF
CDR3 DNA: TGTGCCAGCAGCCATGGGGCAGCTTTCCAAGAGACCCAGTACTTC

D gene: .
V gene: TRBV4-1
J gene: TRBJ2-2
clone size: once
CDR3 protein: CASRLQGTNTGELFF
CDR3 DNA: TGCGCCAGCAGATTACAGGGAACGAACACCGGGGAGCTGTTTTTT

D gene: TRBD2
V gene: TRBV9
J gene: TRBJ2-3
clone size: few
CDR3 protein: CASSLGLAGRPSTDTQYF
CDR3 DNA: TGTGCCAGCAGCCTAGGACTAGCGGGACGCCCCAGCACAGATACGCAGTATTTT

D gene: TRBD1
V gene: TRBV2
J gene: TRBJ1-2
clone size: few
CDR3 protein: CASSELTGGYGYTF
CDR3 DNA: TGTGCCAGCAGTGAACTGACAGGGGGCTATGGCTACACCTTC

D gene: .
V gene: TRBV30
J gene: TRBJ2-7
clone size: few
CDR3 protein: CAWSVGLGNEQYF
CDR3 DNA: TGTGCCTGGAGTGTTGGGCTCGGTAACGAGCAGTACTTC

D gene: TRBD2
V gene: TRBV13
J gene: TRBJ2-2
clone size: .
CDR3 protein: CATSKRLAGGTGELFF
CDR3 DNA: TGTGCCACCTCAAAGCGTCTAGCGGGAGGAACCGGGGAGCTGTTTTTT

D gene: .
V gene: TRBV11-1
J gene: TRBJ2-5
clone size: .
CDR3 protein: CASSLAGRPETQYF
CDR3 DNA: TGTGCCAGCAGCTTAGCTGGGCGTCCAGAGACCCAGTACTTC

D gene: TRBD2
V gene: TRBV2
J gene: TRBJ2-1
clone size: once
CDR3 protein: CASSESSGRATNEQFF
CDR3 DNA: TGTGCCAGCAGTGAGTCTAGCGGGAGGGCCACCAATGAGCAGTTCTTC

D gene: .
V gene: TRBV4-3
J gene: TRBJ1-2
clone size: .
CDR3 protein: CAVGWIEDGYTF
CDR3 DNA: TGCGCAGTCGGGTGGATAGAAGATGGCTACACCTTC

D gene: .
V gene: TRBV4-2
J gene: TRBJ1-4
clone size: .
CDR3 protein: CASSQDPRGGATNEKLFF
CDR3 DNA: TGTGCCAGCAGCCAAGATCCCCGTGGAGGGGCAACTAATGAAAAACTGTTTTTT

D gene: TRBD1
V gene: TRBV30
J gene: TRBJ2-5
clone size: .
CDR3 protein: CAWSDGQGLGETQYF
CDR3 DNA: TGTGCCTGGAGTGACGGACAGGGGCTTGGGGAGACCCAGTACTTC

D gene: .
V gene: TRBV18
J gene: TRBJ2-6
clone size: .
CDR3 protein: CASSPQGSGANVLTF
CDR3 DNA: TGTGCCAGCTCACCTCAGGGCTCTGGGGCCAACGTCCTGACTTTC

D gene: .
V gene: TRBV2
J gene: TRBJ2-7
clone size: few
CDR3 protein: CASSDASLGATNHEQYF
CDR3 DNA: TGTGCCAGCAGTGATGCCTCCTTGGGGGCGACGAACCACGAGCAGTACTTC

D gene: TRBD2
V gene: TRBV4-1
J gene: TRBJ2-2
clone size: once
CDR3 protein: CASSQEGLAGAHPGELFF
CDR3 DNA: TGCGCCAGCAGCCAAGAAGGACTAGCGGGAGCCCACCCCGGGGAGCTGTTTTTT

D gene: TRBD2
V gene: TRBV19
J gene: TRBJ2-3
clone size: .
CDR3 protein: CASKAREAYTDTQYF
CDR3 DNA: TGTGCCAGTAAGGCGCGGGAGGCCTACACAGATACGCAGTATTTT

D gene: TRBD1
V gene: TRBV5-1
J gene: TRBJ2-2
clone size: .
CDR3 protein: CASRPYDRERAGELFF
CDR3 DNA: TGCGCCAGCAGGCCATACGACAGGGAAAGGGCCGGGGAGCTGTTTTTT

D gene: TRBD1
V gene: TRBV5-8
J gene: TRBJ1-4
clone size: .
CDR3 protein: CASKNYLRGAVNEKLFF
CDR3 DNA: TGTGCCAGCAAGAATTATCTCAGGGGGGCCGTTAATGAAAAACTGTTTTTT

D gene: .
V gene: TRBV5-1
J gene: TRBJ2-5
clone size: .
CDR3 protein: CASSSQGDETQYF
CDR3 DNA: TGCGCCAGCAGCTCCCAGGGTGATGAGACCCAGTACTTC

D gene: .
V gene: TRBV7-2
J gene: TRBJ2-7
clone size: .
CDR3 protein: CASSLLSISGYEQYF
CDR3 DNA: TGTGCCAGCAGCTTATTATCGATTTCAGGGTACGAGCAGTACTTC

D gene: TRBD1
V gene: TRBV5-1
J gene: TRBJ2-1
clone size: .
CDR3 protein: CASSWDSSYNEQFF
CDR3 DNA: TGCGCCAGTAGTTGGGACAGCTCCTACAATGAGCAGTTCTTC

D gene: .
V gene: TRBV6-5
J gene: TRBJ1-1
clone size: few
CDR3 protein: CASSVVNTEAFF
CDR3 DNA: TGTGCCAGCAGTGTTGTAAACACTGAAGCTTTCTTT

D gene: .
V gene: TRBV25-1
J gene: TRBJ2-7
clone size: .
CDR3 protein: CASSKPGFSSYEQYF
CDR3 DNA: TGTGCCAGCAGTAAACCAGGGTTTTCGTCCTACGAGCAGTACTTC

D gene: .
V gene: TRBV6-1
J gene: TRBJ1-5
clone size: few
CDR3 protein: CASVPRAGNGPQHF
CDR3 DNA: TGTGCCAGCGTACCCAGGGCAGGGAATGGGCCCCAGCATTTT

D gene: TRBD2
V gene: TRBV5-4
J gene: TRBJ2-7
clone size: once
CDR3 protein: CASIDKVAGGPHEQYF
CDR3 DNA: TGTGCCAGCATCGACAAGGTGGCGGGAGGGCCCCACGAGCAGTACTTC

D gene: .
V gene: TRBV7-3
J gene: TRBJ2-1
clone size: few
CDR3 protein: CASSNSGNLRNEQFF
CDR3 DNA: TGTGCCAGCAGTAATTCCGGGAACCTACGGAATGAGCAGTTCTTC

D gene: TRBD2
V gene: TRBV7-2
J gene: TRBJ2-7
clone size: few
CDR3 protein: CASSSARGDLAGGGYEQYF
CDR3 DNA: TGTGCCAGCAGCTCCGCTAGGGGGGACTTAGCGGGAGGGGGGTACGAGCAGTACTTC

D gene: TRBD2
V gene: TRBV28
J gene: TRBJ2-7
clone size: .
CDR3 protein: CASRRLAGGTYEQYF
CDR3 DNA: TGTGCCAGCAGACGACTAGCGGGAGGAACATACGAGCAGTACTTC

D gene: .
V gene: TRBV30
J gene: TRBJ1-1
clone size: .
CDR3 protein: CAWSDSTGEAFF
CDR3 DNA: TGTGCCTGGAGTGATTCCACAGGGGAAGCTTTCTTT

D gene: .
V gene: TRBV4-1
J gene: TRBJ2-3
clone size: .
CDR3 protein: CASSQDRGTDTQYF
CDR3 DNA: TGCGCCAGCAGCCAAGATCGGGGCACAGATACGCAGTATTTT

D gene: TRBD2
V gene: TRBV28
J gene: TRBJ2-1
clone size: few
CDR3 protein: CASSPVLAGIGNEQFF
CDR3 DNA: TGTGCCAGCAGCCCGGTACTAGCGGGGATCGGCAATGAGCAGTTCTTC